This T cell receptor (beta chain) was obtained from a study of blood T cell repertoires in COVID-19. Study overall: The origin of the acute and convalescent COVID-19 samples was the United States, Italy and Spain. T cells, B-cell-depleted T cells, or PBMCs provided the cDNA or gDNA that served as material.

As originally analysed: It was from reference gene primer amplification that nucleated cell counts were estimated. TCRdb's copy holds only in-frame clones and misses some; the assay was immunoSEQ multiplex PCR. V and J calls and clone size follow that table, whereas D and trimming were derived from the DNA. In the table there are 200,000 to 250,000 clones, roughly 84% of which are singletons. The CDR3 length is 15 residues. Losses at the gene ends were 0 bases for V and 5 bases for J; bases not matched to a gene: 4. CDR1 and CDR2 from the germline V gene are SGHKS and YYEKEE (reference sequence). Sample: peripheral blood. This TCR came from a woman in her sixties or seventies with acute or convalescent COVID-19. This sequence joins TRBV5-5 and TRBJ2-3; 9 bases are shared with TRBD1. The CDR3 protein is CASSLGQGVLDTQYF. As DNA, the CDR3 is TGTGCCAGCAGCTTGGGACAGGGGGTTTTAGATACGCAGTATTTT.